This TCR beta chain was recovered during a study of CD4 T cell repertoires in COVID-19. Clones were sequenced by immunoSEQ multiplex PCR, and TCRdb holds only the in-frame ones, with some missing. The sample holds 60,000 to 90,000 clones, 83% seen once. CDR3 size: 15 residues. Germline V gene data show CDR1 as SGHRS and CDR2 as YFSETQ. The V end was cut by 0 bases, the J end by 3 bases, with 13 bases between. The sequencing used CD4+ T cells from peripheral blood, collected after recovery from COVID-19. The clonotype comes from a human donor who had COVID-19. The genes are TRBV5-1 and TRBJ2-7; D is tentatively TRBD1 or TRBD2 (5 bases each). CDR3 amino acids: CASSLVGEPNYEQYF. In DNA, the CDR3 is TGCGCCAGCAGCTTGGTAGGGGAGCCGAACTACGAGCAGTACTTC.